These 5 T cell receptor beta chains originate from one sample sequenced in a study of shared clonotypes between healthy human individuals. The repertoire was sequenced with immunoSEQ multiplex PCR; TCRdb's copy has only in-frame clones and lacks some. The table has about 2.2 million clones, 93% seen once. CD45RO-negative, CCR7-positively selected cells formed the naive CD8 fraction, excluding terminally differentiated effector memory CD45RA+ cells. The specimen sequenced was naive CD8+ T cells from PBMCs. These receptors were collected from a man younger than 30 in good health. Some clones in this sample may be carry-over from other donors' samples.

This sequence joins TRBV28 and TRBJ2-3; D is unclear. Per the germline V gene, CDR1 is MDHEN and CDR2 is SYDVKM. This CDR3 comprises 13 residues. V shed 5 bases and J shed 5 bases, with 11 bases lying between them. In DNA, the CDR3 is TGTGCCAGCAGTCTCATGACTGGAGATACGCAGTATTTT. Translating it yields CASSLMTGDTQYF.

The genes are TRBV11-3 and TRBJ2-1; 11 bases are shared with TRBD1. The V gene end was trimmed by 7 bases and the J gene end by 8 bases; junction bases not matched to a gene: 13. There are 16 residues in the CDR3. Germline CDR1 is SGHNT and CDR2 is YENEEA. The CDR3 coding sequence is TGTGCCAGCACCGATCGGGCGGGACAGGGGGGCGATGAGCAGTTCTTC. Translated, it gives CASTDRAGQGGDEQFF.

The rearrangement links TRBV19 to TRBJ1-2, with a weak D call TRBD1 (6 bases). The ends were cut back, 5 bases at V and 5 bases at J, with 18 bases in the middle. CDR3 length equals 15 residues. The germline gives CDR1 LNHDA, CDR2 SQIVND (reference sequence). In DNA, the CDR3 is TGTGCCAGTAGTGCCCTGTCGGGACAATTGTATGGCTACACCTTC. It specifies CASSALSGQLYGYTF.

The chain employs TRBV2 and TRBJ1-1; 8 nucleotides match TRBD1. The CDR3 covers 17 residues. The V gene end was trimmed by 0 bases and the J gene end by 3 bases; junction bases not matched to a gene: 9. Germline assignment: CDR1 SNHLY and CDR2 FYNNEI. The CDR3: CASSEASGQVQDTEAFF. In DNA, the CDR3 is TGTGCCAGCAGTGAAGCGTCGGGACAGGTACAGGACACTGAAGCTTTCTTT.

CDR3 coding DNA: TGTGCCACCAGCAGGGATAGGGGCAGGAATCAGCCCCAGCATTTT. Translated, it gives CATSRDRGRNQPQHF. The gene calls are TRBV15 and TRBJ1-5; possible D gene TRBD1, 5 bases. The CDR3 runs to 15 residues. Germline V gene data show CDR1 as LNHNV and CDR2 as YYDKDF (reference sequence). Trimming stripped 3 bases from V and 4 bases from J, with 13 bases between.